The entry that follows covers one TCR beta chain sequence. Its specificity is unknown. At one end the junction does not follow the germline gene, possibly because of a read error. This table comes from immunoSEQ multiplex PCR, and its TCRdb copy is limited to in-frame clones, with some not included. The sample lists about 1.1 million clones, 60% to 85% seen once, with more than 0.85% in the top ten. This entry comes from a study of shared clonotypes between healthy human individuals. Study results and limitations: Non-shared clonotypes had lower generation probabilities than clonotypes shared by all four sorted-subset donors.

Germline CDR1 reads SGHTA; CDR2 reads FQGNSA. This CDR3 comprises 14 residues. Sample: memory CD4+ T cells from PBMCs. Sample subset: CD45RA-negative fraction. This receptor was identified in a man aged 18-30 years in good health. Some clones in this sample may be carry-over from other donors' samples. The chain recombines TRBV7-2 with TRBJ2-5, with unresolved D. The CDR3 protein is CASSPGGYQETQHF. The DNA of the CDR3 is TGTGCCAGCAGCCCGGGTGGGTACCAAGAGACCCAGCACTTC.